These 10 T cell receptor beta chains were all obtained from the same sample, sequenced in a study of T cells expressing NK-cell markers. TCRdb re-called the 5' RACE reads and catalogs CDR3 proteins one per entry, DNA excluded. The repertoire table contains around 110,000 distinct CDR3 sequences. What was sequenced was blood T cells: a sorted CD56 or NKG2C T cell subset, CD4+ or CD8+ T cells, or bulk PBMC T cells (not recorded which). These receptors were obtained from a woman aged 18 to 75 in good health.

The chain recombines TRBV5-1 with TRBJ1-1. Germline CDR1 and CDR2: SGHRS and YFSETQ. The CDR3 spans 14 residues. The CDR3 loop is CASSPVVTHTEAFF.

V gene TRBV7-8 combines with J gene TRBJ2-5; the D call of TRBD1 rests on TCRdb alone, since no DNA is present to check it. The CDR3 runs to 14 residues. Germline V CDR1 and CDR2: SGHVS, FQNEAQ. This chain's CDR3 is CASSPPTGLETQYF.

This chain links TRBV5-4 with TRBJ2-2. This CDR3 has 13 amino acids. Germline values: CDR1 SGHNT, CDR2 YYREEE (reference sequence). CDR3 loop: CASSIPNTGELFF. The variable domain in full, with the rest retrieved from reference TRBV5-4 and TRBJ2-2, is ETGVTQSPTHLIKTRGQQVTLRCSSQSGHNTVSWYQQALGQGPQFIFQYYREEENGRGNFPPRFSGLQFPNYSSELNVNALELDDSALYLCASSIPNTGELFFGEGSRLTVL.

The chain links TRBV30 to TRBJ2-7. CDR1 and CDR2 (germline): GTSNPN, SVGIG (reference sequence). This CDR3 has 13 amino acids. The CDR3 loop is CAWSVGGSNEQYF.

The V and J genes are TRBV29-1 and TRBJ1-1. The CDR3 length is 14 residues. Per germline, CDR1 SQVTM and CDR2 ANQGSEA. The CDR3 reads CSVEAGKVNTEAFF. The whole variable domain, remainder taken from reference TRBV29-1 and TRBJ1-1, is SAVISQKPSRDICQRGTSLTIQCQVDSQVTMMFWYRQQPGQSLTLIATANQGSEATYESGFVIDKFPISRPNLTFSTLTVSNMSPEDSSIYLCSVEAGKVNTEAFFGQGTRLTVV.

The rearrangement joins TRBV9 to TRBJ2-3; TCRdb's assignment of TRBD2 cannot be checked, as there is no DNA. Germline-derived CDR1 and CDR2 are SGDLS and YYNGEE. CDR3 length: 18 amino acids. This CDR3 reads CASSVGAGGLRTTDTQYF.

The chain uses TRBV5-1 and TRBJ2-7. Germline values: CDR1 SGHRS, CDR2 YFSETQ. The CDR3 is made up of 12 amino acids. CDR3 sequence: CASSLPNYEQYF. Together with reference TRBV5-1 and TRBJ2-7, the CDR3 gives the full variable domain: KAGVTQTPRYLIKTRGQQVTLSCSPISGHRSVSWYQQTPGQGLQFLFEYFSETQRNKGNFPGRFSGRQFSNSRSEMNVSTLELGDSALYLCASSLPNYEQYFGPGTRLTVT.

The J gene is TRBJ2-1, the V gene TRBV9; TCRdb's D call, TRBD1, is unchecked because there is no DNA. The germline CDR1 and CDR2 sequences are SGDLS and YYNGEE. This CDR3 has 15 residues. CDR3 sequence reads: CASSVEWGAGNEQFF.

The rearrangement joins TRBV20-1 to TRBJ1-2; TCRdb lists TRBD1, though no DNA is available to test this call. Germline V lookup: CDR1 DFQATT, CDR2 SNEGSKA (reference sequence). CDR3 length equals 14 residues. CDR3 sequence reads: CSASAGREYDGYTF.

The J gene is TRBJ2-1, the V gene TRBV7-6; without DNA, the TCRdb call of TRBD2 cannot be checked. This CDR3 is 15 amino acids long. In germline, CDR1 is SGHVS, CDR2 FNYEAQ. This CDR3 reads CASSPSGPLHNEQFF.